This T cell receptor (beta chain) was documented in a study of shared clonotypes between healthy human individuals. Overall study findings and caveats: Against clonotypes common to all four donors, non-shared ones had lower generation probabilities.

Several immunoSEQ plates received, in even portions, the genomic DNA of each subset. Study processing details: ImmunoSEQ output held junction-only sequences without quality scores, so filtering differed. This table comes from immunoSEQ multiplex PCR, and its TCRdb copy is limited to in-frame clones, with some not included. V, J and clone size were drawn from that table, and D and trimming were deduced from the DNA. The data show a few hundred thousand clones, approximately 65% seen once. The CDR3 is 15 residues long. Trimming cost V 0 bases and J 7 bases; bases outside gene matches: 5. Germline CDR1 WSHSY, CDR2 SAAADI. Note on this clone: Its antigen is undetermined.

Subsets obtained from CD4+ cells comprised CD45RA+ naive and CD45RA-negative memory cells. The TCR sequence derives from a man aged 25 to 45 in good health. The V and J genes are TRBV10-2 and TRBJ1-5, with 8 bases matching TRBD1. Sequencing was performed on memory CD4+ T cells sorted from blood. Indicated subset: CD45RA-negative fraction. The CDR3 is CASSESRTGLQPQHF. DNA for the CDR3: TGCGCCAGCAGTGAGTCGAGGACAGGGTTGCAGCCCCAGCATTTT.